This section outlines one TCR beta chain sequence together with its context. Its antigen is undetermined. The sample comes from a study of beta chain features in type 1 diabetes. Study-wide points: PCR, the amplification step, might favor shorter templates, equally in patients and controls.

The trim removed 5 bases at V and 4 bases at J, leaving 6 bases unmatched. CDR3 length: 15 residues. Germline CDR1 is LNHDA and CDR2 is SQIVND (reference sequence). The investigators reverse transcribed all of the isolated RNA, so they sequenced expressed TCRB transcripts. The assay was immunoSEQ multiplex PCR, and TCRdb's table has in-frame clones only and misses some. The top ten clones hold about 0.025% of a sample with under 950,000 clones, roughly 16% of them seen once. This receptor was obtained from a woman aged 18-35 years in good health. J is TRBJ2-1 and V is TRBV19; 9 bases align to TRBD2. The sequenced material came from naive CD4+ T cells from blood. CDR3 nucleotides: TGTGCCAGTAGTGTTAGCGGGAGTAGGTACAATGAGCAGTTCTTC. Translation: CASSVSGSRYNEQFF. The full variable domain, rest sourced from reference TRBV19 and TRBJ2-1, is DGGITQSPKYLFRKEGQNVTLSCEQNLNHDAMYWYRQDPGQGLRLIYYSQIVNDFQKGDIAEGYSVSREKKESFPLTVTSAQKNPTAFYLCASSVSGSRYNEQFFGPGTRLTVL.